The present T cell receptor (beta chain) was sequenced within a study of cytomegalovirus exposure and HLA in healthy donors. The CDR3 covers 12 residues. Germline V gene data show CDR1 as LNHDA and CDR2 as SQIVND (reference sequence). Nominally healthy donors were sampled, though unrecorded immune exposures were likely. PCR amplification relied on 60 Vbeta primers (plus 13 Jbeta primers). The repertoire was sequenced with immunoSEQ multiplex PCR; TCRdb's copy has only in-frame clones and lacks some. This table has around 92,000 clones, over 60% appearing once. Worth noting for this clone: One junction end does not reproduce the germline sequence, and a read error may be involved.

The J gene is TRBJ2-7, the V gene TRBV19; D possibly corresponds to TRBD2 (6 bases). This TCR came from a human donor in good health. Sequences were obtained from PBMCs. CDR3 sequence reads: CASSAPIGGVEF. The CDR3 bases are TGTGCCAGTAGTGCTCCTATCGGCGGGGTAGAATTC.